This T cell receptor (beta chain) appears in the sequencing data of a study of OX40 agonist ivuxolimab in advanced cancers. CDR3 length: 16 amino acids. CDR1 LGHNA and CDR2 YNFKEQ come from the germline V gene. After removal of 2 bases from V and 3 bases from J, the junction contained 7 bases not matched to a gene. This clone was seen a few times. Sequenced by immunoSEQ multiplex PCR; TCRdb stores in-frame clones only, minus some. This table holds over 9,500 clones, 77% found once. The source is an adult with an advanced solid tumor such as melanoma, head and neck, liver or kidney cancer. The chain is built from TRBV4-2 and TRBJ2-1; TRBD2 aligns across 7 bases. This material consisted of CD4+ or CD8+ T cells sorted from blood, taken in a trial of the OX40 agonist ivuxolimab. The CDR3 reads CASSQKGRGDYNEQFF. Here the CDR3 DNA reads TGTGCCAGCAGCCAAAAGGGCCGGGGGGACTACAATGAGCAGTTCTTC.